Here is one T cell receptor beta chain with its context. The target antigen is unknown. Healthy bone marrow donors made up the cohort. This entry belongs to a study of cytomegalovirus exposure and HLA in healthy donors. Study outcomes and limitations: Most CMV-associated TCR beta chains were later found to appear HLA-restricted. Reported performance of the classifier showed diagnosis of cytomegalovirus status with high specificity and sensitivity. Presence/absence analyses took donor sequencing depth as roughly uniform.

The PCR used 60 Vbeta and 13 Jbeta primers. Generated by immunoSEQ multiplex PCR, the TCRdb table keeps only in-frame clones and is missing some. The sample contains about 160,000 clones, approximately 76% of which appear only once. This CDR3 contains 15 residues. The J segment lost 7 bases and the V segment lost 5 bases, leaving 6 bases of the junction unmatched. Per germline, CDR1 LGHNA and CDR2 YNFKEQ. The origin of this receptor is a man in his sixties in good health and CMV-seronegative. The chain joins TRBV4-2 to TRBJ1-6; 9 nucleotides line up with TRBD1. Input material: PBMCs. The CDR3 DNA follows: TGTGCCAGCAGCACCGGGACAGGGAACAATTCACCCCTCCACTTT. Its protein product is CASSTGTGNNSPLHF.